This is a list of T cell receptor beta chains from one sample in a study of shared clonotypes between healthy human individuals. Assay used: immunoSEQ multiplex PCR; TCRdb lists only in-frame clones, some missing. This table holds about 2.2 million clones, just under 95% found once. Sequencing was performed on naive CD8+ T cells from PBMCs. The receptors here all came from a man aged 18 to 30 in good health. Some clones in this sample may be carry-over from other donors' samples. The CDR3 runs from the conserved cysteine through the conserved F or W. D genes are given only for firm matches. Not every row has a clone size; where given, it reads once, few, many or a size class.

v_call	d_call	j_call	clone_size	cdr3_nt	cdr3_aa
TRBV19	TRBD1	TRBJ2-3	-	TGTGCCAGTAGTATCGACAGGGCGTCGCAGTATTTT	CASSIDRASQYF
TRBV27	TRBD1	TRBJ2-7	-	TGTGCCAGCAGTTTCCGGGACAGGTACCACGAGCAGTACTTC	CASSFRDRYHEQYF
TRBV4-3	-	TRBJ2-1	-	TGCGCCAGCAGCCAGGGTAATGAGCAGTTCTTC	CASSQGNEQFF
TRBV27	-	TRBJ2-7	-	TGTGCCAGCAGTCCCTCCCTGGGGGGCCCCTACGAGCAGTACTTC	CASSPSLGGPYEQYF
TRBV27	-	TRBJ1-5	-	TGTGCCAGCAGTTCCGGGGCCAGGAGCAATCAGCCCCAGCATTTT	CASSSGARSNQPQHF
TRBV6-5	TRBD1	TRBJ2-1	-	TGTGCCAGCTCAACCTACAGGGGCAATGAGCAGTTCTTC	CASSTYRGNEQFF
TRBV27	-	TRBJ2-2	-	TGTGCCAGCAGCCCGGGTAGGGAGAACACCGGGGAGCTGTTTTTT	CASSPGRENTGELFF
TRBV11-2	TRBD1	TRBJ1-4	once	TGTGCCAGCAGCCCTGGACAGGGTGTTGGCTTAGGAGAAAAACTGTTTTTT	CASSPGQGVGLGEKLFF
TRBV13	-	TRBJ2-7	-	TGTGCCAGCAGCTTCCGGACAGCCACGTACTACGAGCAGTACTTC	CASSFRTATYYEQYF
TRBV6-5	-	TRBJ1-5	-	TGTGCCAGCAGTGGGACCGCCCGAGATCAGCCCCAGCATTTT	CASSGTARDQPQHF
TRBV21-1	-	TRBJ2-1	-	TGTGCCAGCAGCAAAAAGGGCGCGCTAGCGTGGATCTCCTACAATGAGCAGTTCTTC	CASSKKGALAWISYNEQFF
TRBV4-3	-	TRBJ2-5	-	TGCGCCAGCAGCCAAGGTTGGGGAGTCGAAGAGACCCAGTACTTC	CASSQGWGVEETQYF
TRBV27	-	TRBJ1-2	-	TGTGCCAGCAGCCAAAGGGGCAGCTTCTATGGCTACACCTTC	CASSQRGSFYGYTF
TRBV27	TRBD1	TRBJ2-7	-	TGTGCCAGCAGCCTCGGGACAGGGTACAACGAGCAGTACTTC	CASSLGTGYNEQYF
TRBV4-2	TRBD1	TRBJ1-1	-	TGTGCCAGCAGCCAAGGCCCTTCGACAGGGGGTATGAACACTGAAGCTTTCTTT	CASSQGPSTGGMNTEAFF
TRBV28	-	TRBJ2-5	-	TGTGCCAGCAGTTTTGGGGGGGAGACCCAGTACTTC	CASSFGGETQYF
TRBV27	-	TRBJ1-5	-	TGTGCCAGCAGTTTCGAGGGTCAGCCCCAGCATTTT	CASSFEGQPQHF
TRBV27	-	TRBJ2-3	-	TGTGCCAGCAGATTCTCGTTACCAGATACGCAGTATTTT	CASRFSLPDTQYF
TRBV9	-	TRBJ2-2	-	TGTGCCAGCAGCGGTCGAAGTGGCGGGGAGCTGTTTTTT	CASSGRSGGELFF
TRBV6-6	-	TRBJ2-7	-	TGTGCCAGCAGTTACTCCGGGGTAGCGGTTCCCTACGAGCAGTACTTC	CASSYSGVAVPYEQYF
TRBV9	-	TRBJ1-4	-	TGTGCCAGCAGCGTAGAGGGGGGCGGCGAAAAACTGTTTTTT	CASSVEGGGEKLFF
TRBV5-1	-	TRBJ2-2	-	TGCGCCAGCAGCCCTCCGGGTCCCGCGAACACCGGGGAGCTGTTTTTT	CASSPPGPANTGELFF
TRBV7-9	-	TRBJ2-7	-	TGTGCCAGCAGCGGGACGGACAGCTCCTACGAGCAGTACTTC	CASSGTDSSYEQYF